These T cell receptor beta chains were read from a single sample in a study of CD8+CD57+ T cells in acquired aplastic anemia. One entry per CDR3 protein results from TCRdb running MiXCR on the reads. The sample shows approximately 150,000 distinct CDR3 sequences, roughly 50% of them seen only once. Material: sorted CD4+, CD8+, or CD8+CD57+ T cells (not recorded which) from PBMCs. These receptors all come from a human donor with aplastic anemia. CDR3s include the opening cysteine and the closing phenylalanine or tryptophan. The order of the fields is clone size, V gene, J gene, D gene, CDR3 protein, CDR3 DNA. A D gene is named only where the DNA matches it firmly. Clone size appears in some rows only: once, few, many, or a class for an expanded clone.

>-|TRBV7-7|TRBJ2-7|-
CASSLALTAEQYF
TGTGCCAGCAGCTTAGCGTTGACAGCCGAGCAGTACTTC
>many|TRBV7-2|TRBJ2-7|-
CASSPRADSYEQYF
TGTGCCAGCAGCCCCCGGGCGGATTCCTACGAGCAGTACTTC
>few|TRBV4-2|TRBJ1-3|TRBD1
CASSHRTGGSSGNTIYF
TGTGCCAGCAGCCACCGGACAGGGGGCTCCTCTGGAAACACCATATATTTT
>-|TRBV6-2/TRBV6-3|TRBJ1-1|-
CASSYSTLGGVDTEAFF
TGTGCCAGCAGTTACTCGACCTTGGGGGGGGTGGACACTGAAGCTTTCTTT
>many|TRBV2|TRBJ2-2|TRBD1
CASDRVNTGELFF
TGTGCCAGCGACAGGGTGAACACCGGGGAGCTGTTTTTT
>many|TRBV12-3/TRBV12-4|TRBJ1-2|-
CASSFRGGDYGYTF
TGTGCCAGCAGTTTCAGGGGAGGTGACTATGGCTACACCTTC
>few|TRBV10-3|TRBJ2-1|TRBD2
CASSPDAGGAGEQFF
TGTGCCAGCAGCCCAGATGCGGGGGGGGCGGGGGAGCAGTTCTTC
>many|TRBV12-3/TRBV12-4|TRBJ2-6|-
CASSHRDLGANVLTF
TGTGCCAGCAGTCATCGGGACCTTGGGGCCAACGTCCTGACTTTC
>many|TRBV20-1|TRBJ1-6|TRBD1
CSAQDASQGGNSPLHF
TGCAGTGCTCAAGACGCCTCACAGGGGGGTAATTCACCCCTCCACTTT
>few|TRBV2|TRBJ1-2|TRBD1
CASSLRGQGAGYTF
TGTGCCAGCAGTCTCCGGGGACAGGGGGCTGGCTACACCTTC
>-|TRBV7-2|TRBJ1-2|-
CASRAKGEGYTF
TGTGCCAGCAGAGCTAAGGGAGAAGGCTACACCTTC
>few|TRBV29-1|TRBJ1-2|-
CSVEPREDGYTF
TGCAGCGTTGAGCCCAGGGAGGATGGCTACACCTTC